This T cell receptor (beta chain) is from a study of regulatory T cells in long-lasting Graves disease. Findings of the study overall: Small sample size may have lowered accuracy. Persistent patients shared more public clonotypes (over 2,500) than new patients (roughly 970).

This clonotype was seen ten or more times. The target antigen is unknown. The CDR3 is made up of 14 amino acids. CDR1 is KGHSH and CDR2 is LQKENI in the germline V gene. Trimming shortened V by 0 bases and J by 4 bases, and 8 bases separated the two germline ends. Time point noted: newly diagnosed GD, antithyroid drugs for less than 3 months. The TCR library was made from RNA that had been extracted from PBMCs in TRIzol. Researchers made TCR beta libraries by using iRepertoire HTBI primers and running Arm-PCR on CDR3 regions. TCRdb redid the calling of the multiplex PCR reads with MiXCR, one entry per CDR3 protein. The repertoire holds around 250,000 distinct CDR3 sequences, with 20% to 25% as singletons.

The V call is TRBV18, the J call TRBJ2-3; the D gene is possibly TRBD1 (6 bases). The starting material was peripheral blood mononuclear cells (PBMCs), obtained at new diagnosis, from a patient treated with antithyroid drugs. The sequence derives from a female donor with Graves disease. CDR3 DNA: TGTGCCAGCTCACCACCTTCAGGGGCAGATACGCAGTATTTT. Residues: CASSPPSGADTQYF.